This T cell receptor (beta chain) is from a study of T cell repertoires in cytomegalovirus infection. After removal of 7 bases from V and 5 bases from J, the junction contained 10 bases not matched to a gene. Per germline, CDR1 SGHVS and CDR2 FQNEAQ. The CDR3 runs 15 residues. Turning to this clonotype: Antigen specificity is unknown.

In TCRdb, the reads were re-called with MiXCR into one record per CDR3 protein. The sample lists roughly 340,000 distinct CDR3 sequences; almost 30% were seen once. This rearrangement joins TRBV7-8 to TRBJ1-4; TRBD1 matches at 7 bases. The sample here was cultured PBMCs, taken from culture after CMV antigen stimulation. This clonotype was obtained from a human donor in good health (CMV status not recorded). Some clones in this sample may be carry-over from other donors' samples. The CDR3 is CASTPPGQNNEKLFF. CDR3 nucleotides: TGTGCCAGCACCCCGCCGGGACAGAACAATGAAAAACTGTTTTTT.